A selection of T cell receptor beta chains follows, all from one sample in a study of blood T cells in healthy people across ages. One entry per CDR3 protein results from TCRdb running MiXCR on the 5' RACE reads. The sample has roughly 1,300,000 distinct CDR3 sequences, approximately 63% seen once. Sequencing used blood. The receptors here all came from a man younger than 35 in good health. The CDR3 runs from the conserved cysteine through the conserved F or W. A D gene is named only where the DNA matches it firmly. Clone size appears in some rows only: once, few, many, or a class for an expanded clone.

d_call j_call v_call clone_size cdr3_nt cdr3_aa
. TRBJ2-3 TRBV10-2 . TGCGCCAGCAGTGTCTTGTATGGGTCAGATACGCAGTATTTT CASSVLYGSDTQYF
. TRBJ2-1 TRBV11-2 . TGTGCCAGCAGCCCAAGCTTTAGAGGTGATGAGCAGTTCTTC CASSPSFRGDEQFF
. TRBJ1-1 TRBV12-3/TRBV12-4 . TGTGCCAGCAGTTCACACCGGAACACTGAAGCTTTCTTT CASSSHRNTEAFF
TRBD2 TRBJ2-3 TRBV28 . TGTGCCAGCAGTTTTGAACTTCCTAGCGGGGGGGCCCAGGTTAATTCAGATACGCAGTATTTT CASSFELPSGGAQVNSDTQYF
TRBD2 TRBJ2-1 TRBV20-1 . TGCAGTGCTATGCGGGGGGGCCCCAATGAGCAGTTCTTC CSAMRGGPNEQFF
. TRBJ2-3 TRBV3-1 few TGTGCCAGCAGCCAAGATACGCAGCGGCGGGACACAGATACGCAGTATTTT CASSQDTQRRDTDTQYF
. TRBJ1-5 TRBV29-1 . TGCAGCGTTGAGGCCAGGGGTCAGCCCCAGCATTTT CSVEARGQPQHF
. TRBJ2-3 TRBV6-5 . TGTGCCAGCAGTTACTCCCCAGGTACAGATACGCAGTATTTT CASSYSPGTDTQYF
. TRBJ2-7 TRBV7-9 few TGTGCCAGCAGCTTGGAGGGGCCCATAAGGATCTACGAGCAGTACTTC CASSLEGPIRIYEQYF
. TRBJ2-2 TRBV20-1 . TGCAGTGCTAGAGATCCGGGGACCGGGGAGCTGTTTTTT CSARDPGTGELFF
. TRBJ2-1 TRBV4-3 . TGCGCCAGCAGCCAGGGTCGAGACAGAGCGGCCAATGAGCAGTTCTTC CASSQGRDRAANEQFF
. TRBJ1-5 TRBV6-2/TRBV6-3 . TGTGCCAGCAGTTACCTACGGCTCAGCAATCAGCCCCAGCATTTT CASSYLRLSNQPQHF
. TRBJ1-1 TRBV12-3/TRBV12-4 . TGTGCCAGCAGTTTAAAAGGGTTCACTGAAGCTTTCTTT CASSLKGFTEAFF
TRBD1 TRBJ2-7 TRBV6-2/TRBV6-3 once TGTGCCAGCAGCAGCCGGAATACAGGGGCTACCTACGAGCAGTACTTC CASSSRNTGATYEQYF
. TRBJ1-2 TRBV27 few TGTGCCAGCAGTCCCTCGGGAGACTATGGCTACACCTTC CASSPSGDYGYTF
. TRBJ1-1 TRBV9 . TGTGCCAGCAGCGCTGAGGGAGTGGGGCCCAGCACTGAAGCTTTCTTT CASSAEGVGPSTEAFF
. TRBJ2-2 TRBV4-3 few TGCGCCAGCAGCCAAGTGAAACCCGGGGAGCTGTTTTTT CASSQVKPGELFF
TRBD1 TRBJ2-4 TRBV7-2 . TGTGCCAGCGACTCCACAGGGGGGCAAGCCAAAAACATTCAGTACTTC CASDSTGGQAKNIQYF
. TRBJ2-1 TRBV10-3 . TGTGCCATCAGGGGAGTAGGGAGCTCCTACAATGAGCAGTTCTTC CAIRGVGSSYNEQFF
. TRBJ2-3 TRBV29-1 . TGCAGCGTTGAAGAGGGTCGGTGGGGTAGCGATACGCAGTATTTT CSVEEGRWGSDTQYF
TRBD1 TRBJ2-6 TRBV5-6 . TGTGCCAGCAGCTCGACAGGGCGGAGGTCTGGGGCCAACGTCCTGACTTTC CASSSTGRRSGANVLTF
TRBD2 TRBJ2-3 TRBV20-1 . TGCAGTGCTAGAGGTGGCCGGGGGGGTCCAGATACGCAGTATTTT CSARGGRGGPDTQYF
. TRBJ1-2 TRBV27 . TGTGCCAGCGGGGGGACTTTCACAGAGATCGGCTACACCTTC CASGGTFTEIGYTF
TRBD2 TRBJ2-1 TRBV20-1 . TGCAGTGCTGGGGACTACCCGGGAGGGAATGAGCAGTTCTTC CSAGDYPGGNEQFF
TRBD1 TRBJ2-7 TRBV4-1 . TGCGCCAGCAGCCAAGCCCCCGGACAGGGGGACGAGCAGTACTTC CASSQAPGQGDEQYF
TRBD2 TRBJ2-1 TRBV6-1 . TGTGCCAGCAGTGGGGGACTAGCGGGAACCTACTCCTACAATGAGCAGTTCTTC CASSGGLAGTYSYNEQFF